Below are 22 T cell receptor beta chains sequenced from a single sample in a study of Ad26.COV2.S vaccination and SARS-CoV-2 variants. Generated by immunoSEQ multiplex PCR, the TCRdb table keeps only in-frame clones and is missing some. Among about 680,000 clones listed, more than 70% were seen once. Described treatment: roughly 19 received Ad26.COV2.S at low or high dose, single or two shots; five or six received placebo; per-sample allocation not given. Samples were taken on day 63 after the first vaccine or placebo injection. Sequenced material: peripheral blood, taken in a trial of Ad26.COV2.S vaccine versus placebo. These receptor sequences come from a person aged 18-65 years who received the Ad26.COV2.S COVID-19 vaccine or a placebo.

J is TRBJ1-5 and V is TRBV18, with 7 nucleotides matching TRBD1. V lost 3 bases to trimming and J lost 4 bases; unmatched junction nucleotides: 3. Germline V gives CDR1 KGHSH, CDR2 LQKENI. There are 14 residues in the CDR3. In DNA form, the CDR3 reads TGTGCCAGCTCACCGGACAGGAATAATCAGCCCCAGCATTTT. It encodes CASSPDRNNQPQHF.

J is TRBJ1-6 and V is TRBV7-3; D not certain. In germline, CDR1 is SGHTA, CDR2 FQGTGA. The CDR3 contains 14 residues. Trimming pared 4 bases from V and 4 bases from J, leaving 8 bases between. The CDR3 DNA follows: TGTGCCAGCAGCTCCCTAGCGTATAATTCACCCCTCCACTTT. Protein sequence: CASSSLAYNSPLHF. Full variable domain (missing parts from reference TRBV7-3 and TRBJ1-6): GAGVSQTPSNKVTEKGKYVELRCDPISGHTALYWYRQSLGQGPEFLIYFQGTGAADDSGLPNDRFFAVRPEGSVSTLKIQRTERGDSAVYLCASSSLAYNSPLHFGNGTRLTVT.

This clone was seen only once. The chain has TRBV4-2 and TRBJ1-2; unclear D gene. CDR1 and CDR2 from the germline V gene are LGHNA and YNFKEQ. V shed 2 bases and J shed 2 bases, with 9 bases lying between them. The CDR3 loop spans 14 amino acids. DNA of the CDR3: TGTGCCAGCAGCCAACTGGACCGAAACTATGGCTACACCTTC. It is translated as CASSQLDRNYGYTF.

This chain uses TRBV2 with TRBJ2-5; no clear D. V was shortened by 4 bases and J by 3 bases, with 9 bases between the two germline ends. The CDR3 totals 13 residues. CDR1 is SNHLY, CDR2 FYNNEI, per germline. The DNA of the CDR3 is TGTGCCAGCAGTGGGAGAAAAGAAGAGACCCAGTACTTC. Translation: CASSGRKEETQYF.

This chain links TRBV19 with TRBJ1-1; D is ambiguous. V lost 2 bases to trimming and J lost 1 base, with 5 bases between them. This CDR3 is built from 13 residues. The germline gives CDR1 LNHDA, CDR2 SQIVND (reference sequence). The CDR3 spells CASSISRNTEAFF. CDR3 DNA: TGTGCCAGTAGTATAAGCAGGAACACTGAAGCTTTCTTT. The full variable domain, completed using reference TRBV19 and TRBJ1-1, is DGGITQSPKYLFRKEGQNVTLSCEQNLNHDAMYWYRQDPGQGLRLIYYSQIVNDFQKGDIAEGYSVSREKKESFPLTVTSAQKNPTAFYLCASSISRNTEAFFGQGTRLTVV.

V gene TRBV11-2 combines with J gene TRBJ1-4; D perhaps matches TRBD1 (6 bases). The CDR3 contains 15 residues. The ends were cut back, 1 base at V and 7 bases at J, with 13 bases in the middle. Looked up from germline, CDR1 is SGHAT and CDR2 is FQNNGV. The CDR3 DNA is TGTGCCAGCAGCTTAGTGGGGGGCTTGGGTGAAAAACTGTTTTTT. Translated, it gives CASSLVGGLGEKLFF.

V and J are TRBV30 and TRBJ2-3, with D possibly TRBD1 on 6 matching bases. V lost 6 bases and J 1 base, leaving 23 bases between the germline ends. The CDR3 spans 17 residues. Germline V gene sequence: CDR1 GTSNPN, CDR2 SVGIG (reference sequence). CDR3 amino acids: CACGQFRNREGTDTQYF. CDR3 nucleotide sequence: TGTGCCTGCGGACAATTTCGTAACAGGGAAGGCACAGATACGCAGTATTTT.

The chain employs TRBV15 and TRBJ2-7; perhaps TRBD1 as D (5 bases). V was clipped by 3 bases and J by 4 bases, with 13 bases between them. CDR1 is LNHNV, CDR2 YYDKDF, per germline (reference sequence). The CDR3 totals 14 residues. CDR3 DNA sequence: TGTGCCACCAGCAGGGGGCAGGGTTCTTACGAGCAGTACTTC. This codes for CATSRGQGSYEQYF.

V usage is TRBV2 and J usage is TRBJ2-4; TRBD1 is a possible D gene (5 bases). The V end was cut by 4 bases, the J end by 0 bases, with 16 bases between. The CDR3 length is 17 residues. In germline, CDR1 is SNHLY, CDR2 FYNNEI. The CDR3 bases are TGTGCCAGCAGTGTTATCCCGACAGACAAAGCCAAAAACATTCAGTACTTC. It encodes CASSVIPTDKAKNIQYF.

This clone was detected only once. V and J are TRBV29-1 and TRBJ2-3, with D perhaps given as TRBD1 or TRBD2 (5 bases each). This CDR3 contains 12 residues. Germline V CDR1 and CDR2: SQVTM, ANQGSEA. Trimming pared 3 bases from V and 8 bases from J, leaving 12 bases between. DNA for the CDR3: TGCAGCGTTGATCCAGTTGGGGGTACGCAGTATTTT. Amino acid sequence: CSVDPVGGTQYF.

This clone was counted once. The chain combines TRBV7-9 with TRBJ2-3; D tentatively reads TRBD1 or TRBD2 (6 bases each). The V and J ends lost 11 bases and 5 bases respectively, with 17 bases between them. CDR1 is SEHNR and CDR2 is FQNEAQ in the germline V gene (reference sequence). The CDR3 runs 13 residues. CDR3 coding DNA: TGTGCCGACAGCCTGGGGGGCGGAGATACGCAGTATTTT. Its translation is CADSLGGGDTQYF.

In its sample, this clone was seen once. The genes are TRBV7-3 and TRBJ2-3; D is uncertain. The CDR3 runs 15 residues. The ends were cut back, 4 bases at V and 1 base at J, with 12 bases in the middle. Germline V gene data show CDR1 as SGHTA and CDR2 as FQGTGA. The CDR3 bases are TGTGCCAGCAGCTCGCGACTCGGACGCACAGATACGCAGTATTTT. Translation: CASSSRLGRTDTQYF.

The chain combines TRBV5-1 with TRBJ2-7, with 8 bases that match TRBD2. The ends lost 4 bases at V and 1 base at J; junction bases unmatched: 7. Germline values: CDR1 SGHRS, CDR2 YFSETQ. CDR3 size: 15 residues. The CDR3 loop is CASSIGLASSYEQYF. CDR3 in DNA: TGCGCCAGCAGCATAGGACTAGCTAGTTCCTACGAGCAGTACTTC.

This chain connects TRBV6-4 to TRBJ2-1, with 8 bases identical to TRBD1. Germline-derived CDR1 and CDR2 are MRHNA and SNTAGT. The J segment lost 5 bases and the V segment lost 9 bases, leaving 6 bases of the junction unmatched. CDR3 length equals 13 residues. The CDR3 spells CARDRDIDNEQFF. Here the CDR3 DNA reads TGTGCCAGGGACAGGGATATTGACAATGAGCAGTTCTTC.

This sequence joins TRBV7-3 and TRBJ2-3; TRBD2 agrees at 12 bases. V shed 0 bases, J shed 0 bases, and the junction held 4 bases outside the gene matches. From germline, CDR1 is SGHTA and CDR2 FQGTGA. The CDR3 runs 18 residues. The CDR3: CASSLTPGTSGSTDTQYF. For the CDR3, the DNA is TGTGCCAGCAGCTTAACTCCCGGGACTAGCGGGAGCACAGATACGCAGTATTTT.

The chain combines TRBV7-9 with TRBJ2-7; D possibly uses TRBD1 or TRBD2 (5 bases each). V gave up 11 bases and J gave up 1 base, with 12 bases separating them. The germline CDR1 and CDR2 sequences are SEHNR and FQNEAQ (reference sequence). This CDR3 is 12 amino acids long. CDR3 protein: CASEGPSYEQYF. The CDR3 bases are TGTGCCTCTGAGGGGCCTTCCTACGAGCAGTACTTC.

The V and J genes are TRBV7-2 and TRBJ2-5, with D perhaps given as TRBD1 or TRBD2 (5 bases each). The CDR3 is 15 residues long. Germline loops: CDR1 SGHTA, CDR2 FQGNSA. The V gene lost 5 bases and the J gene lost 2 bases, with 15 bases spanning the gap. In nucleotides, the CDR3 is TGTGCCAGCAGCGCACAAAGGGACCCACAAGAGACCCAGTACTTC. As protein: CASSAQRDPQETQYF. The complete variable domain, with remaining parts taken from reference TRBV7-2 and TRBJ2-5, reads GAGVSQSPSNKVTEKGKDVELRCDPISGHTALYWYRQSLGQGLEFLIYFQGNSAPDKSGLPSDRFSAERTGGSVSTLTIQRTQQEDSAVYLCASSAQRDPQETQYFGPGTRLLVL.

This chain links TRBV5-4 with TRBJ2-7; perhaps TRBD1 as D (6 bases). V shed 4 bases and J shed 4 bases, with 12 bases lying between them. The CDR3 spans 13 residues. Germline values: CDR1 SGHNT, CDR2 YYREEE (reference sequence). The CDR3 loop reads CASSQGQSYEQYF. The CDR3 DNA sequence: TGTGCCAGCAGCCAAGGACAGTCTTACGAGCAGTACTTC.

This chain connects TRBV5-8 to TRBJ1-2; D is uncertain. The CDR3 consists of 13 residues. V was trimmed by 1 base and J by 4 bases, leaving 8 bases between them. The germline V gene has CDR1 SGHTS and CDR2 YDEGEE. CDR3 residues: CASSLIRPYGYTF. CDR3 nucleotides: TGTGCCAGCAGCTTGATCCGACCCTATGGCTACACCTTC. Full variable domain (missing parts from reference TRBV5-8 and TRBJ1-2): EAGVTQSPTHLIKTRGQQATLRCSPISGHTSVYWYQQALGLGLQFLLWYDEGEERNRGNFPPRFSGRQFPNYSSELNVNALELEDSALYLCASSLIRPYGYTFGSGTRLTVV.

The rearrangement links TRBV7-9 to TRBJ1-4, with D unresolved. The ends were cut back, 2 bases at V and 8 bases at J, with 3 bases in the middle. The CDR3 runs 11 residues. Per the germline V gene, CDR1 is SEHNR and CDR2 is FQNEAQ (reference sequence). CDR3 coding DNA: TGTGCCAGCAGCTTAAGAGAAAAACTGTTTTTT. Protein: CASSLREKLFF.

V usage is TRBV5-4 and J usage is TRBJ1-6, with D hard to call. This CDR3 spans 16 amino acids. Germline V gene lookup returns CDR1 SGHNT and CDR2 YYREEE (reference sequence). Trimming removed 4 bases from V and 0 bases from J, with 11 bases in between. In DNA, the CDR3 is TGTGCCAGCAGCGACGCCAAGGGCTCCTATAATTCACCCCTCCACTTT. It codes for CASSDAKGSYNSPLHF.

The chain joins TRBV25-1 to TRBJ1-3; D possibly corresponds to TRBD1 (5 bases). CDR1 MGHDK and CDR2 SYGVNS come from the germline V gene. The germline V and J ends were trimmed by 7 bases and 1 base, with 11 bases remaining between them. The CDR3 has 14 amino acids. Here the CDR3 reads CASTLGGSGNTIYF. The DNA for the CDR3 is TGTGCCAGCACCTTGGGGGGGTCTGGAAACACCATATATTTT. Full variable domain (outside the CDR3, taken from reference TRBV25-1 and TRBJ1-3): EADIYQTPRYLVIGTGKKITLECSQTMGHDKMYWYQQDPGMELHLIHYSYGVNSTEKGDLSSESTVSRIRTEHFPLTLESARPSHTSQYLCASTLGGSGNTIYFGEGSWLTVV.